These T cell receptor beta chains were read from a single sample in a study of control samples from healthy donors and cancer patients. Some clones are missing from TCRdb's copy, which holds only in-frame ones; the method was immunoSEQ multiplex PCR. The data show tens of thousands of clones, around 84% seen once. The sample comprised blood. Source of these receptors: a man aged 50 to 59 in good health. CDR3s include the opening cysteine and the closing phenylalanine or tryptophan. D genes are given only for firm matches. Size values are once, few and many counts, or a class for expanded clones, and some rows have none.

-	TRBJ2-3	TRBV3-1/TRBV3-2	-	CASSQERTDTQYF	TGTGCCAGCAGCCAAGAGAGGACAGATACGCAGTATTTT
-	TRBJ1-5	TRBV27	-	CASSFGGNQPQHF	TGTGCCAGCAGTTTTGGGGGTAATCAGCCCCAGCATTTT
-	TRBJ1-2	TRBV29-1	TRBD1	CSGDRGSSYTF	TGCAGCGGGGACAGGGGTTCGAGCTACACCTTC
-	TRBJ2-1	TRBV14	-	CASSQKGVIPANEQFF	TGTGCCAGCAGCCAGAAAGGTGTCATCCCTGCCAATGAGCAGTTCTTC
once	TRBJ1-2	TRBV7-8	-	CASSLESAAGYGYTF	TGTGCCAGCAGCTTAGAGTCTGCGGCGGGCTATGGCTACACCTTC
-	TRBJ2-5	TRBV30	TRBD1	CAWSGQGGETQYF	TGTGCCTGGTCGGGACAGGGGGGAGAGACCCAGTACTTC
-	TRBJ2-1	TRBV7-3	-	CASSWTGQRSDEQFF	TGTGCCAGCAGCTGGACGGGACAACGGAGCGATGAGCAGTTCTTC
-	TRBJ1-1	TRBV12-3/TRBV12-4	-	CASYDLSEAFF	TGTGCCAGCTATGACCTCTCTGAAGCTTTCTTT
few	TRBJ1-5	TRBV18	-	CASSPDGNQPQHF	TGTGCCAGCTCACCAGACGGCAATCAGCCCCAGCATTTT
-	TRBJ1-5	TRBV7-2	-	CASSQRWSGDQPQHF	TGTGCCAGCAGCCAAAGGTGGTCAGGGGACCAGCCCCAGCATTTT
-	TRBJ2-1	TRBV5-4	TRBD2	CASSRGGSGSSYNEQFF	TGTGCCAGCAGCCGGGGGGGTAGCGGGAGCTCCTACAATGAGCAGTTCTTC
-	TRBJ2-7	TRBV5-1	TRBD1	CASSLPGQYSYEQYF	TGCGCCAGCAGCTTACCGGGACAGTACTCCTACGAGCAGTACTTC
-	TRBJ2-7	TRBV6-5	TRBD1	CASSYSGQGAYEQYF	TGTGCCAGCAGTTACTCGGGACAGGGGGCCTACGAGCAGTACTTC
-	TRBJ2-1	TRBV7-9	-	CASSQGTSSYNEQFF	TGTGCCAGCAGCCAAGGGACAAGCTCCTACAATGAGCAGTTCTTC
-	TRBJ2-2	TRBV7-3	-	CASSLMLGDTGELFF	TGTGCCAGCAGCTTAATGCTAGGGGATACCGGGGAGCTGTTTTTT
-	TRBJ1-2	TRBV6-2/TRBV6-3	-	CASSYSSAGSNYGYTF	TGTGCCAGCAGTTACTCTTCTGCAGGCAGTAACTATGGCTACACCTTC
-	TRBJ1-4	TRBV29-1	-	CSAHSGAEVGEKLFF	TGCAGCGCCCATAGTGGGGCGGAGGTTGGTGAAAAACTGTTTTTT
-	TRBJ1-1	TRBV6-2/TRBV6-3	-	CASSNRAEGTEAFF	TGTGCCAGCAGTAACAGGGCAGAGGGCACTGAAGCTTTCTTT
-	TRBJ1-4	TRBV15	-	CATSGVSTNEKLFF	TGTGCCACCAGTGGGGTCTCAACTAATGAAAAACTGTTTTTT
-	TRBJ2-4	TRBV15	TRBD2	CATSRDQRDGGKNIQYF	TGTGCCACCAGCAGAGATCAGCGGGATGGGGGTAAAAACATTCAGTACTTC
-	TRBJ2-2	TRBV5-1	-	CASSFGGNTGELFF	TGCGCCAGCAGCTTTGGGGGTAACACCGGGGAGCTGTTTTTT
-	TRBJ2-3	TRBV24-1	-	CATSDRANREGNTDTQYF	TGTGCCACCAGTGATCGAGCTAACAGGGAGGGTAACACAGATACGCAGTATTTT
-	TRBJ2-3	TRBV7-7	-	CASSMTRLDTQYF	TGTGCCAGCAGCATGACTAGATTAGATACGCAGTATTTT
few	TRBJ1-4	TRBV20-1	-	CSASKVAAGRDEKLFF	TGCAGTGCTAGTAAGGTTGCGGCAGGGAGGGATGAAAAACTGTTTTTT
few	TRBJ2-5	TRBV15	-	CATSSPSRYF	TGTGCCACCAGCAGTCCCTCGCGGTACTTC
few	TRBJ1-4	TRBV15	-	CATTPRGGTNEKLFF	TGTGCCACCACACCTCGCGGGGGCACTAATGAAAAACTGTTTTTT
-	TRBJ2-7	TRBV6-1	-	CASSESGIYEQYF	TGTGCCAGCAGTGAATCAGGCATATACGAGCAGTACTTC
-	TRBJ1-2	TRBV25-1	TRBD1	CASSEIDRGDGYTF	TGTGCCAGCAGTGAAATAGACAGGGGGGATGGCTACACCTTC
-	TRBJ2-1	TRBV28	TRBD1	CASSSSGQGKVNEQFF	TGTGCCAGCAGTTCCTCAGGACAGGGGAAGGTCAATGAGCAGTTCTTC
-	TRBJ2-3	TRBV25-1	-	CASSEYQSSTDTQYF	TGTGCCAGCAGTGAATATCAGAGCAGCACAGATACGCAGTATTTT
-	TRBJ1-4	TRBV10-3	-	CAISESEGTNEKLFF	TGTGCCATCAGTGAGTCTGAGGGAACTAATGAAAAACTGTTTTTT
-	TRBJ1-2	TRBV18	-	CASSPGRDYGYTF	TGTGCCAGCTCACCAGGGAGGGACTATGGCTACACCTTC
-	TRBJ2-7	TRBV4-3	TRBD1	CASSQSDRGTYEQYF	TGCGCCAGCAGCCAATCGGACAGGGGAACCTACGAGCAGTACTTC
-	TRBJ1-1	TRBV28	-	CASSLQTRTAEAFF	TGTGCCAGCAGTTTACAAACCCGAACAGCTGAAGCTTTCTTT
-	TRBJ2-7	TRBV6-5	-	CASSYSWQAGTYEQYF	TGTGCCAGCAGTTACTCGTGGCAAGCAGGGACCTACGAGCAGTACTTC
-	TRBJ1-6	TRBV7-9	-	CASSSDIFSYNSPLHF	TGTGCCAGCAGCTCCGACATATTCTCCTATAATTCACCCCTCCACTTT
-	TRBJ1-5	TRBV24-1	TRBD1	CATSDSQGYQPQHF	TGTGCCACCAGTGATTCACAGGGGTATCAGCCCCAGCATTTT
-	TRBJ1-5	TRBV2	TRBD1	CASMGWGQGNNQPQHF	TGTGCCAGCATGGGGTGGGGACAGGGTAACAATCAGCCCCAGCATTTT
-	TRBJ2-2	TRBV6-6	-	CASTRLNTGELFF	TGTGCCAGCACCCGTTTGAACACCGGGGAGCTGTTTTTT
-	TRBJ1-1	TRBV30	TRBD1	CAWSVGGAGTVRLNTEAFF	TGTGCCTGGAGTGTCGGGGGGGCCGGGACAGTCCGATTGAACACTGAAGCTTTCTTT